The 29 T cell receptor beta chains given below trace back to one sample, sequenced in a study of technical replicates of blood from a few donors. Clones were read by immunoSEQ multiplex PCR, and TCRdb kept only the in-frame ones, dropping some. The sample includes about 62,000 clones, about 98% of them seen just once. Sample: T cells isolated from PBMCs. The receptors shown here come from a human donor in good health.

The chain uses TRBV5-1 and TRBJ2-2, with 8 bases lining up with TRBD1. The J segment lost 7 bases and the V segment lost 4 bases, leaving 9 bases of the junction unmatched. Per germline, CDR1 SGHRS and CDR2 YFSETQ. This CDR3 spans 15 amino acids. In DNA form, the CDR3 reads TGCGCCAGCAGCCCCCCGTCAGGGGGCGACGGGGAGCTGTTTTTT. This gives the protein CASSPPSGGDGELFF.

This clone occurred once. V is TRBV7-9 and J is TRBJ2-7; possibly TRBD1 for D (6 bases). Trimming shortened V by 4 bases and J by 7 bases, and 20 bases separated the two germline ends. CDR3 length: 15 residues. CDR1 is SEHNR, CDR2 FQNEAQ, per germline (reference sequence). The DNA of the CDR3 is TGTGCCAGCAGCTCGGCCGGGACACGGGAAGGAGAGCAGTACTTC. It specifies CASSSAGTREGEQYF. Using reference TRBV7-9 and TRBJ2-7 for the parts outside the CDR3, the full variable domain is DTGVSQNPRHKITKRGQNVTFRCDPISEHNRLYWYRQTLGQGPEFLTYFQNEAQLEKSRLLSDRFSAERPKGSFSTLEIQRTEQGDSAMYLCASSSAGTREGEQYFGPGTRLTVT.

The rearrangement joins TRBV6-5 to TRBJ2-3; D is possibly TRBD2 (5 bases). V was pared by 4 bases and J by 1 base, with 6 bases between. The CDR3 runs 13 residues. CDR1 and CDR2 from the germline V gene are MNHEY and SVGAGI. The CDR3 region is CASSWRRTDTQYF. The CDR3 DNA reads TGTGCCAGCAGTTGGAGGCGCACAGATACGCAGTATTTT.

The V call is TRBV30, the J call TRBJ2-7; D unclear. This CDR3 contains 12 residues. Trimming took off 4 bases at V and 5 bases at J, with 12 bases between the two ends. CDR1 and CDR2 from the germline V gene are GTSNPN and SVGIG (reference sequence). CDR3 in DNA: TGTGCCTGGACTCGCAGAGGCGACGAGCAGTACTTC. It specifies CAWTRRGDEQYF.

The rearrangement uses TRBV4-1 and TRBJ2-7; D possibly corresponds to TRBD1 (6 bases). This CDR3 region has 15 residues. V dropped 4 bases and J dropped 1 base, with 14 bases sitting between them. CDR1 MGHRA and CDR2 YSYEKL come from the germline V gene. The CDR3 reads CASSREDRPSYEQYF. The CDR3, as DNA: TGCGCCAGCAGCCGTGAGGACAGACCTTCCTACGAGCAGTACTTC.

This clone was found once. The rearrangement joins TRBV5-5 to TRBJ1-5, with unresolved D. The CDR3 is 14 amino acids. Trimming stripped 4 bases from V and 4 bases from J, with 12 bases between. The germline V gene encodes CDR1 SGHKS and CDR2 YYEKEE (reference sequence). CDR3 sequence: CASSLITGNQPQHF. CDR3 DNA: TGTGCCAGCAGCCTTATAACGGGGAATCAGCCCCAGCATTTT.

V usage is TRBV5-6 and J usage is TRBJ2-3, with 8 positions matching TRBD2. Germline V gene sequence: CDR1 SGHDT, CDR2 YYEEEE. The CDR3 extends over 16 amino acids. Trimming took 4 bases from V and 0 from J; bases not matched to a gene: 7. In nucleotides, the CDR3 is TGTGCCAGCAGCATAAATAGCGGGGAAAGCACAGATACGCAGTATTTT. This gives the protein CASSINSGESTDTQYF.

This chain uses TRBV15 with TRBJ2-5, with TRBD1 as a possible D gene (5 bases). Germline values: CDR1 LNHNV, CDR2 YYDKDF (reference sequence). Trimming stripped 0 bases from V and 9 bases from J, with 14 bases between. The CDR3 is made up of 14 amino acids. The CDR3, as DNA: TGTGCCACCAGCAGAGATTCACTGGGCAGGGCCCAGTACTTC. It yields the protein CATSRDSLGRAQYF.

The J gene is TRBJ1-1, the V gene TRBV4-1, with TRBD1 as a possible D gene (6 bases). CDR1 is MGHRA and CDR2 is YSYEKL in the germline V gene. Between the trimmed V and J ends, which lost 4 bases and 5 bases, there was a span of 20 bases. The CDR3 covers 16 residues. The CDR3 protein is CASSPRDTHLWTEAFF. The DNA of the CDR3 is TGCGCCAGCAGCCCTCGGGACACTCATTTGTGGACTGAAGCTTTCTTT.

The chain uses TRBV10-3 and TRBJ1-1; D gene ambiguous. The CDR3 contains 13 residues. Germline CDR1 ENHRY, CDR2 SYGVKD. The ends were cut back, 4 bases at V and 3 bases at J, with 9 bases in the middle. The DNA of the CDR3 is TGTGCCATCAGTGTGAAGGAGGACACTGAAGCTTTCTTT. This codes for CAISVKEDTEAFF.

Worth noting for this clone: Other DNA sequences in the same sample also yield this CDR3. The chain joins TRBV7-9 to TRBJ1-2; possible D gene TRBD1, 5 bases. CDR1 is SEHNR, CDR2 FQNEAQ, per germline (reference sequence). Trimming pared 1 base from V and 4 bases from J, leaving 22 bases between. The CDR3 has 18 amino acids. The CDR3 loop is CASSLGRVNLDHAYGYTF. As DNA, the CDR3 is TGTGCCAGCAGCTTAGGCAGGGTCAATCTCGATCACGCCTATGGCTACACCTTC.

The chain links TRBV18 to TRBJ1-1; tentative D call: TRBD1 (6 bases). Germline values: CDR1 KGHSH, CDR2 LQKENI. Trimming cost V 4 bases and J 0 bases, with 15 bases left between them. The CDR3 length is 16 residues. CDR3: CASSRRQDLMNTEAFF. CDR3 in DNA: TGTGCCAGCTCACGAAGACAGGATCTCATGAACACTGAAGCTTTCTTT.

The chain is built from TRBV5-6 and TRBJ1-1; D gene uncertain. Trimming left V 4 bases short and J 0 bases short, with 7 bases between. The CDR3 is 13 amino acids. Germline V gene lookup returns CDR1 SGHDT and CDR2 YYEEEE. The CDR3 reads CASSTVMNTEAFF. The CDR3 region has the DNA TGTGCCAGCAGCACGGTAATGAACACTGAAGCTTTCTTT.

This clone was observed once. The rearrangement joins TRBV6-1 to TRBJ1-3, with 7 nucleotides matching TRBD1. Germline CDR1 reads MNHNS; CDR2 reads SASEGT. The CDR3 totals 15 residues. V lost 8 bases, J lost 0 bases, and 7 bases stayed unmatched. This chain's CDR3 is CASLRTGPSGNTIYF. As DNA, the CDR3 is TGTGCCAGCCTCCGGACAGGCCCCTCTGGAAACACCATATATTTT.

This rearrangement joins TRBV27 to TRBJ1-2; D is unclear. The V and J ends lost 5 bases and 7 bases respectively, with 14 bases between them. This CDR3 region has 13 residues. The germline CDR1 and CDR2 sequences are MNHEY and SMNVEV (reference sequence). In DNA form, the CDR3 reads TGTGCCAGCAGTCCTTCGATCGGAGGTGGCTACACCTTC. This sequence encodes CASSPSIGGGYTF.

CDR3 in DNA: TGTGCCACCCTCGAAAGGGGGGGAGGATATTCACCCCTCCACTTT. Its protein is CATLERGGGYSPLHF. J is TRBJ1-6 and V is TRBV6-5, with D possibly matching TRBD1 (6 bases). Germline lookup yields CDR1 MNHEY and CDR2 SVGAGI. The ends were cut back, 10 bases at V and 8 bases at J, with 21 bases in the middle. This CDR3 comprises 15 residues.

The V gene is TRBV18, the J gene TRBJ2-1, with D uncertain. V was cut by 2 bases and J by 0 bases, with 20 bases left in between. From germline, CDR1 is KGHSH and CDR2 LQKENI. The CDR3 runs to 19 residues. CDR3 nucleotides: TGTGCCAGCTCACCATTTGGGTCAGACATCATCGGCTCCTACAATGAGCAGTTCTTC. Residues: CASSPFGSDIIGSYNEQFF.

The chain couples TRBV27 to TRBJ2-1; D possibly corresponds to TRBD1 (5 bases). This CDR3 spans 16 amino acids. Germline values: CDR1 MNHEY, CDR2 SMNVEV (reference sequence). V lost 7 bases and J lost 0, with 16 bases in between. The CDR3 region has the DNA TGTGCCAGCACCGCCAGGGTCCCGAGCTCCTACAATGAGCAGTTCTTC. This translates into CASTARVPSSYNEQFF.

The gene calls are TRBV19 and TRBJ1-1; D unclear. CDR1 is LNHDA, CDR2 SQIVND, per germline (reference sequence). This CDR3 is 13 amino acids long. Trimming pared 2 bases from V and 1 base from J, leaving 5 bases between. CDR3 region: CASSITGNTEAFF. DNA of the CDR3: TGTGCCAGTAGTATAACCGGGAACACTGAAGCTTTCTTT.

DNA for the CDR3: TGCGCCAGCAGCCTGGGACTAGCGGGAGCGGGGAACGAGCAGTACTTC. It codes for CASSLGLAGAGNEQYF. The chain employs TRBV5-1 and TRBJ2-7, with 14 positions matching TRBD2. The J segment lost 5 bases and the V segment lost 4 bases, leaving 8 bases of the junction unmatched. Germline-derived CDR1 and CDR2 are SGHRS and YFSETQ. CDR3 length: 16 amino acids.

V is TRBV5-4 and J is TRBJ2-2; D perhaps matches TRBD1 (6 bases). The germline V gene has CDR1 SGHNT and CDR2 YYREEE (reference sequence). This CDR3 is 17 amino acids long. The ends were cut back, 3 bases at V and 4 bases at J, with 19 bases in the middle. The CDR3 is CASSWGTPNKLTGELFF. CDR3 in DNA: TGTGCCAGCAGCTGGGGGACACCAAATAAACTCACCGGGGAGCTGTTTTTT.

The rearrangement links TRBV10-1 to TRBJ2-2, with D hard to call. Germline V gene data show CDR1 as WNHNN and CDR2 as SYGVQD (reference sequence). This CDR3 contains 12 residues. V lost 6 bases and J lost 3, with 5 bases in between. DNA of the CDR3: TGCGCCAGCAGGAACTACACCGGGGAGCTGTTTTTT. Its protein is CASRNYTGELFF.

The chain uses TRBV5-1 and TRBJ2-7, with 8 bases identical to TRBD1. The CDR3 has 16 residues. Germline-derived CDR1 and CDR2 are SGHRS and YFSETQ. V was pared by 4 bases and J by 3 bases, with 12 bases of the junction left unmatched. This chain's CDR3 is CASSDPGQGIHYEQYF. The CDR3 DNA is TGCGCCAGCAGCGACCCCGGACAGGGAATTCACTACGAGCAGTACTTC.

The V gene is TRBV5-1, the J gene TRBJ2-7, with TRBD1 matching over 12 bases. The CDR3 is 15 residues long. J was trimmed by 5 bases and V by 4 bases; bases with no gene match: 7. CDR1 and CDR2 (germline): SGHRS, YFSETQ. For the CDR3, the DNA is TGCGCCAGCAGCGTAGGGACAGGGGGCTCTGACGAGCAGTACTTC. Translation gives CASSVGTGGSDEQYF.

The V and J genes are TRBV5-6 and TRBJ2-5; a weak D match, TRBD1 (6 bases). CDR3 length: 14 amino acids. V shed 0 bases and J shed 5 bases, with 11 bases lying between them. Looked up from germline, CDR1 is SGHDT and CDR2 is YYEEEE. The CDR3 sequence: CASSLAGVWETQYF. The CDR3 DNA reads TGTGCCAGCAGCTTGGCAGGGGTTTGGGAGACCCAGTACTTC.

The V gene is TRBV25-1, the J gene TRBJ2-7; TRBD2 agrees at 9 bases. J gave up 4 bases and V 1 base, and 11 bases lay outside the gene matches. This CDR3 spans 17 amino acids. The germline V gene has CDR1 MGHDK and CDR2 SYGVNS. The CDR3 loop reads CASSEFGDKAGGYEQYF. Here the CDR3 DNA reads TGTGCCAGCAGTGAATTCGGGGATAAAGCGGGAGGTTACGAGCAGTACTTC.

The rearrangement joins TRBV4-2 to TRBJ2-7; TRBD2 matches at 11 bases. Germline trimming cut 0 bases from V and 6 bases from J; bases unmatched to any gene: 4. The CDR3 runs to 15 residues. Germline V lookup: CDR1 LGHNA, CDR2 YNFKEQ. This CDR3 reads CASSQEELAGGEQYF. The CDR3 DNA sequence: TGTGCCAGCAGCCAAGAGGAGCTAGCGGGAGGCGAGCAGTACTTC.

This CDR3 is CASSSLQGLDTGELFF. CDR3 coding DNA: TGTGCCAGCAGCTCTTTACAGGGGTTGGACACCGGGGAGCTGTTTTTT. This chain connects TRBV9 to TRBJ2-2; 7 bases map to TRBD1. CDR3 length: 16 residues. Germline V lookup: CDR1 SGDLS, CDR2 YYNGEE. After removal of 4 bases from V and 3 bases from J, the junction contained 9 bases not matched to a gene.

V and J are TRBV7-9 and TRBJ1-1, with a weak D call TRBD1 (6 bases). Germline-derived CDR1 and CDR2 are SEHNR and FQNEAQ (reference sequence). The CDR3 consists of 14 residues. With 5 bases removed from V and 0 bases from J, the gap between germline ends came to 10 bases. CDR3 in amino acids: CASSTGQLNTEAFF. In nucleotides, the CDR3 is TGTGCCAGCAGCACAGGACAGCTGAACACTGAAGCTTTCTTT.